This T cell receptor beta chain was sequenced during a study of cytomegalovirus exposure and HLA in healthy donors. A single count supports this clone. 60 Vbeta and 13 Jbeta primers were used in PCR. Generated by immunoSEQ multiplex PCR, the TCRdb table keeps only in-frame clones and is missing some. The sample lists more than 75,000 clones, roughly four fifths seen once, with approximately 5.7% in the top ten. The CDR3 contains 18 residues. Germline CDR1 and CDR2: SGHRS and YFSETQ. J was trimmed by 5 bases and V by 7 bases; bases with no gene match: 16. The TCR comes from a woman aged 45-59 years in good health and CMV-seropositive. Sample: PBMCs. V and J are TRBV5-1 and TRBJ2-2; TRBD2 agrees at 11 bases. The CDR3 DNA is TGCGCCAGCCGAAGGAAACTAGCGGGAGAAGGGGAGACCGGGGAGCTGTTTTTT. Protein: CASRRKLAGEGETGELFF.